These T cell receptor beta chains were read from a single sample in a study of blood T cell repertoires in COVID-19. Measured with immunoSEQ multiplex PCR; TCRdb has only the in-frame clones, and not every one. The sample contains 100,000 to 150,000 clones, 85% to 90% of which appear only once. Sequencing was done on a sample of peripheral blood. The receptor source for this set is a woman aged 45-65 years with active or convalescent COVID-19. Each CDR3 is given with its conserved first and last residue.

CDR3aa: CASSVGTLQETQYF; j_gene: TRBJ2-5; v_gene: TRBV11-1
CDR3aa: CASSISDFSYEQYF; j_gene: TRBJ2-7; v_gene: TRBV19
CDR3aa: CASSQVLGLAGKTQYF; j_gene: TRBJ2-5; v_gene: TRBV4-1
CDR3aa: CATQAGANVLTF; j_gene: TRBJ2-6; v_gene: TRBV10-3
CDR3aa: CASSRTPGGNTIYF; j_gene: TRBJ1-3; v_gene: TRBV6-2/TRBV6-3
CDR3aa: CASSLVQNSGNTIYF; j_gene: TRBJ1-3; v_gene: TRBV13
CDR3aa: CASSQGGADTIYF; j_gene: TRBJ1-3; v_gene: TRBV5-1
CDR3aa: CASSQGQQRRADTQYF; j_gene: TRBJ2-3; v_gene: TRBV7-2
CDR3aa: CSARSVYGYTF; j_gene: TRBJ1-2; v_gene: TRBV20-1
CDR3aa: CASSPRGQGASGNTIYF; j_gene: TRBJ1-3; v_gene: TRBV7-9
CDR3aa: CASSLAQGEAGEKLFF; j_gene: TRBJ1-4; v_gene: TRBV7-8
CDR3aa: CASSPGRVNTEAFF; j_gene: TRBJ1-1; v_gene: TRBV7-8
CDR3aa: CASSTRQEAYEQYF; j_gene: TRBJ2-7; v_gene: TRBV7-9
CDR3aa: CASTRWGQGYEKLFF; j_gene: TRBJ1-4; v_gene: TRBV28
CDR3aa: CASSPPTGAGTQYF; j_gene: TRBJ2-5; v_gene: TRBV9
CDR3aa: CASTKADRENTEAFF; j_gene: TRBJ1-1; v_gene: TRBV9
CDR3aa: CASSQQPRTGEDGYTF; j_gene: TRBJ1-2; v_gene: TRBV4-2
CDR3aa: CATSRGATREKLFF; j_gene: TRBJ1-4; v_gene: TRBV15
CDR3aa: CAWSPPGGPYEQYF; j_gene: TRBJ2-7; v_gene: TRBV30
CDR3aa: CASSLSSQPQHF; j_gene: TRBJ1-5; v_gene: TRBV7-9
CDR3aa: CASSLGRLAGTYEQYF; j_gene: TRBJ2-7; v_gene: TRBV5-4
CDR3aa: CASSPPSGQGRSPLHF; j_gene: TRBJ1-6; v_gene: TRBV18
CDR3aa: CASSLALRQGEKLFF; j_gene: TRBJ1-4; v_gene: TRBV27
CDR3aa: CASSPERRFPDTQYF; j_gene: TRBJ2-3; v_gene: TRBV5-1
CDR3aa: CASSYSPGQGNEKLFF; j_gene: TRBJ1-4; v_gene: TRBV6-5
CDR3aa: CSCPRSGGYTF; j_gene: TRBJ1-2; v_gene: TRBV20-1
CDR3aa: CASSGQRASNYGYTF; j_gene: TRBJ1-2; v_gene: TRBV27
CDR3aa: CASSRTGDYEQYF; j_gene: TRBJ2-7; v_gene: TRBV6-5
CDR3aa: CASSLGLRNEQFF; j_gene: TRBJ2-1; v_gene: TRBV7-2
CDR3aa: CAAAEGQGPLGYTF; j_gene: TRBJ1-2; v_gene: TRBV10-3
CDR3aa: CASSVGLAGSYNEQFF; j_gene: TRBJ2-1; v_gene: TRBV9
CDR3aa: CASSSLRAPADQPQHF; j_gene: TRBJ1-5; v_gene: TRBV5-6
CDR3aa: CSAATSGRNREQYF; j_gene: TRBJ2-7; v_gene: TRBV29-1